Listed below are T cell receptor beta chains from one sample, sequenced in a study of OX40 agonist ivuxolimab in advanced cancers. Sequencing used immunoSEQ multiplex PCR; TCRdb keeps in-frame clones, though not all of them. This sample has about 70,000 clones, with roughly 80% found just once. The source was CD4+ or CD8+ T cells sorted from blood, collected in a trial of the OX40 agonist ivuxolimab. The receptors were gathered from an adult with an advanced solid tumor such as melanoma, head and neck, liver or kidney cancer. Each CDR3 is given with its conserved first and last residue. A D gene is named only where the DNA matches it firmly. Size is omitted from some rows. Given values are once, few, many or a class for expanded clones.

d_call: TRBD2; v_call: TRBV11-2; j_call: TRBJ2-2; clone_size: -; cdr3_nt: TGTGCCAGCGCGAAAAGCGGGATAAACACCGGGGAGCTGTTTTTT; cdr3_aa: CASAKSGINTGELFF
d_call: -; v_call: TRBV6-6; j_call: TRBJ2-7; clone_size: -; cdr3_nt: TGTGCCAGCAGTTCGGGCCCGGGGGCTCGGGGCGAGCAGTACTTC; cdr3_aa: CASSSGPGARGEQYF
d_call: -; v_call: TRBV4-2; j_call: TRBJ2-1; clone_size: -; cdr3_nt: TGTGCCAGCAGCCTCGAGGTAAGAGGCGAGCAGTTCTTC; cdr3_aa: CASSLEVRGEQFF
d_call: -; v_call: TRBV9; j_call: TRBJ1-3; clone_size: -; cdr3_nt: TGTGCCAGCAGCGTAGATCGAAGAGGGTTTTCTGGAAACACCATATATTTT; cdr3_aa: CASSVDRRGFSGNTIYF
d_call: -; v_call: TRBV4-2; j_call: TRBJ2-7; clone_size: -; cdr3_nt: TGTGCCAGCAGCTTAGAAAGGCAGCAGTACTTC; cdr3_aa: CASSLERQQYF
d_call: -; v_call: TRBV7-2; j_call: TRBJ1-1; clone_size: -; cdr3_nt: TGTGCCAGCAGCTTACAGGGTATGAACACTGAAGCTTTCTTT; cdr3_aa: CASSLQGMNTEAFF
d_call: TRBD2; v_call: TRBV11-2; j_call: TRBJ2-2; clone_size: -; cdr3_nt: TGTGCCAGCAGGTACCTGACTAGCGGGAACACCGGGGAGCTGTTTTTT; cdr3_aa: CASRYLTSGNTGELFF
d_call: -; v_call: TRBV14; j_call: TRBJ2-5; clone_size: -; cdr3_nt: TGTGCCAGCAGCCAAGGAACCTTGGGGGAGACCCAGTACTTC; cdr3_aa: CASSQGTLGETQYF
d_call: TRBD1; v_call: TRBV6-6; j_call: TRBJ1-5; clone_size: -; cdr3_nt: TGTGCCAGCAGTTACCAGTCCGACAGGGTCAATCAGCCCCAGCATTTT; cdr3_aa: CASSYQSDRVNQPQHF
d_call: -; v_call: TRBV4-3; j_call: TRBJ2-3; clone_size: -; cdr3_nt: TGCGCCAGCAGCTACGCAGGGAGAGATACGCAGTATTTT; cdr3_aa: CASSYAGRDTQYF
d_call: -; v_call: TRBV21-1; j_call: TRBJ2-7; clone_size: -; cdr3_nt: TGTGCCAGCAGCGGGCTAGCCCTAACCTACGAGCAGTACTTC; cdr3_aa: CASSGLALTYEQYF
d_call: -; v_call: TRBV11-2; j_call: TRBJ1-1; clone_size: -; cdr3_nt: TGTGCCAGCAGCTTAGTTGCCCAGCTAAACACTGAAGCTTTCTTT; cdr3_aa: CASSLVAQLNTEAFF
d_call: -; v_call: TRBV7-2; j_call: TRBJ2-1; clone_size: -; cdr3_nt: TGTGCCAGCAGCCTACAAAATGAGCAGTTCTTC; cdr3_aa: CASSLQNEQFF
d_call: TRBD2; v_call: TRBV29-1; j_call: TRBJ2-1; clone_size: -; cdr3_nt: TGCAGCGTTGGGACTAGCGGGGGCAATGAGCAGTTCTTC; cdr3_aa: CSVGTSGGNEQFF
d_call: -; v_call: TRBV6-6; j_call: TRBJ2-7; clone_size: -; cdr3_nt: TGTGCCAGCAGCGGGGGAAACTACGAGCAGTACTTC; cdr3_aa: CASSGGNYEQYF
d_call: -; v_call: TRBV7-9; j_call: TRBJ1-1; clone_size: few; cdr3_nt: TGTGCCAGCAGCTATGGAGAGAACACTGAAGCTTTCTTT; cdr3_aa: CASSYGENTEAFF
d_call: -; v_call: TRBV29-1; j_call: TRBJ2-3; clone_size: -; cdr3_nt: TGCAGCGTTGATTCCTTTAGCACAGATACGCAGTATTTT; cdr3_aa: CSVDSFSTDTQYF
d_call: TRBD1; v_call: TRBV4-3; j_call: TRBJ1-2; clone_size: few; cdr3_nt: TGCGCCAGCAGCCAGCCCCGAGGGACAGGGGGATATGGCTACACCTTC; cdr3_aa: CASSQPRGTGGYGYTF
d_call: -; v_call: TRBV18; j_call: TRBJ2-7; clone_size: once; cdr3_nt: TGTGCCAGCTCACCAGGCGGGACAGCATCCTACGAGCAGTACTTC; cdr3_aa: CASSPGGTASYEQYF
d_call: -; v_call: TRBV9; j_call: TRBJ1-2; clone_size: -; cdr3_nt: TGTGCCAGCAGCGTAGCCGGGAGGGTACGGGAGGGAAACTATGGCTACACCTTC; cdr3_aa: CASSVAGRVREGNYGYTF
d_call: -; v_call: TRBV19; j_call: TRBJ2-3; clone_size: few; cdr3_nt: TGTGCCAGTAGTCCTTCCTCGACTAGCACAGATACGCAGTATTTT; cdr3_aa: CASSPSSTSTDTQYF
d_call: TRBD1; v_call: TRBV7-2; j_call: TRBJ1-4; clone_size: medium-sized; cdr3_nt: TGTGCCAGCAGCTCAGGACAGGGGGTCATGGAAAAACTGTTTTTT; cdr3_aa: CASSSGQGVMEKLFF
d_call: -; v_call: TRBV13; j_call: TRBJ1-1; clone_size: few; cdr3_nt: TGTGCCAGCAGCACGGACACTGAAGCTTTCTTT; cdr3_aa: CASSTDTEAFF
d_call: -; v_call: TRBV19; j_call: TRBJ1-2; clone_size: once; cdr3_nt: TGTGCCAGTAGTATACTTTCGGGGCTCAACTATGGCTACACCTTC; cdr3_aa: CASSILSGLNYGYTF
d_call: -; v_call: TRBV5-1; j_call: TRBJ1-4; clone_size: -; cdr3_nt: TGCGCCAGCAGCCCCCGTGGGGGGCAAACTAATGAAAAACTGTTTTTT; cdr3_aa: CASSPRGGQTNEKLFF
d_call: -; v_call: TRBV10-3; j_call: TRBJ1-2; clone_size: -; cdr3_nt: TGTGCCATCAGTGAGTGGCCCTCCTATGGCTACACCTTC; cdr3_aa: CAISEWPSYGYTF
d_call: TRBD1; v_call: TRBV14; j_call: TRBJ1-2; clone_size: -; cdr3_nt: TGTGCCAGCAGCCGGTTGGGACAGGGGGCGAACTATGGCTACACCTTC; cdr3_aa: CASSRLGQGANYGYTF
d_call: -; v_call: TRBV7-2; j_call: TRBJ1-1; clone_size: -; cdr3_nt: TGTGCCAGCAGCTCAAGGAGTGAAGCTTTCTTT; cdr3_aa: CASSSRSEAFF
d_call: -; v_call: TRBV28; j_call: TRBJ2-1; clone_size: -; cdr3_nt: TGTGCCAGCTGCAGGTGGGACAAGAACAATGAGCAGTTCTTC; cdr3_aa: CASCRWDKNNEQFF
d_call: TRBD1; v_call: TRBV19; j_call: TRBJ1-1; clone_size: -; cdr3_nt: TGTGCCAGTAGTGGCCAGGGGGCCGGTGACACTGAAGCTTTCTTT; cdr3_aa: CASSGQGAGDTEAFF
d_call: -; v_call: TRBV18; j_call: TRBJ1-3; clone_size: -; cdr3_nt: TGTGCCAGCTCACCGGCAGGCGACTCTGGAAACACCATATATTTT; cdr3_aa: CASSPAGDSGNTIYF
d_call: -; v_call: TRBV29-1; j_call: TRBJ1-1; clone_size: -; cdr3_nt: TGCAGCGTTGAGGGGGACACGCGACATAGGGCTATAGAAGCTTTCTTT; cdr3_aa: CSVEGDTRHRAIEAFF
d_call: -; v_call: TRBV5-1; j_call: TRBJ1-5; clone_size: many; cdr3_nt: TGCGCCAGCAGCTTGGACGTGGATCAGCCCCAGCATTTT; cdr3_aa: CASSLDVDQPQHF
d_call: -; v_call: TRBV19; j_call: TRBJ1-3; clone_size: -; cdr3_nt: TGTGCCAGTAGGGGCCTGGGCCGGACTGGAAACACCATATATTTT; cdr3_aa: CASRGLGRTGNTIYF